The rows below give T cell receptor beta chains drawn from one sample of a study of blood T cells in healthy people across ages. TCRdb analysed the 5' RACE reads with MiXCR anew, one entry per CDR3 protein. The sample has about 650,000 distinct CDR3 sequences; about 34% are singletons. Sequenced material: blood. The receptor set was obtained from a woman older than 75 in good health. Both conserved end residues are part of each CDR3.

J | V | CDR3
TRBJ2-7 | TRBV7-8 | CASSLERGGSYEQYF
TRBJ1-4 | TRBV2 | CASSERGRNEKLFF
TRBJ1-2 | TRBV7-2 | CASSLGGKGSEGYTF
TRBJ2-7 | TRBV20-1 | CSARAQAGGGMGEQYF
TRBJ2-7 | TRBV6-2/TRBV6-3 | CASSYSSPGTGYEQYF
TRBJ2-1 | TRBV6-2/TRBV6-3 | CASNRLAGGSNEQFF
TRBJ1-6 | TRBV7-9 | CASSSFSYNSPLHF
TRBJ1-1 | TRBV27 | CASSFYRALGTEAFF
TRBJ2-7 | TRBV4-2 | CASSQDEGTSGGAYYEQYF
TRBJ2-7 | TRBV7-2 | CASSLPRGVAESYEQYF
TRBJ2-5 | TRBV5-1 | CASSLFGDRELETQYF
TRBJ1-1 | TRBV5-1 | CASSPRQGIGTEAFF
TRBJ2-7 | TRBV9 | CASSVVPYRELTEQYF
TRBJ1-5 | TRBV18 | CASSPGQGRVQPQHF
TRBJ1-5 | TRBV12-3/TRBV12-4 | CASSLVTGSRYSNQPQHF
TRBJ2-5 | TRBV20-1 | CSAPDFQETQYF
TRBJ1-2 | TRBV11-2 | CASSPGAGVGYGYTF
TRBJ2-7 | TRBV12-3/TRBV12-4 | CASSLKGLGTPTYEQYF
TRBJ1-4 | TRBV5-5 | CASSLGGWGGEKLFF
TRBJ2-5 | TRBV3-1 | CASSQDAIAGETQYF
TRBJ2-3 | TRBV29-1 | CSVDGPGPSTDTQYF
TRBJ1-2 | TRBV12-3/TRBV12-4 | CASSTDINYGYTF
TRBJ1-1 | TRBV4-2 | CASSQVGQGDTEAFF
TRBJ2-5 | TRBV29-1 | CSVGQGQETQYF
TRBJ1-6 | TRBV2 | CASSGGGLYSPLHF
TRBJ2-2 | TRBV24-1 | CATSDWVAGELFF
TRBJ2-1 | TRBV7-9 | CASSVGLRFNEQFF
TRBJ1-5 | TRBV4-2 | CASSRSRDRGEPQHF
TRBJ2-7 | TRBV9 | CASSVDPFFEQYF
TRBJ1-2 | TRBV14 | CASSLQGAHGYTF
TRBJ2-1 | TRBV4-1 | CASRLQGPYNEQFF
TRBJ2-7 | TRBV12-3/TRBV12-4 | CASGRSTSYEQYF
TRBJ2-1 | TRBV19 | CASSIGDRAMNEQFF
TRBJ1-4 | TRBV3-1 | CASSQGQLNEKLFF
TRBJ2-5 | TRBV20-1 | CSAPVPGQGWETQYF
TRBJ2-1 | TRBV7-6 | CASSPLTGTSGGHSYNEQFF
- | TRBV5-5 | CACSGRLTSGGQNIQYF
TRBJ1-2 | TRBV20-1 | CSTGVYGYTF
TRBJ2-7 | TRBV10-3 | CAVGQGYEQYF
TRBJ2-7 | TRBV30 | CAWGAGTADYEQYF
TRBJ2-3 | TRBV20-1 | CSASFAGGVDTDMQYF
TRBJ1-2 | TRBV6-5 | CASGRTGNYGYTF